This T cell receptor beta chain was sequenced during a study of blood T cell repertoires in COVID-19. The CDR3 totals 18 residues. From germline, CDR1 is SGHNT and CDR2 YYREEE (reference sequence). V trimming: 4 bases; J trimming: 0 bases; junction bases outside the gene matches: 7. Here immunoSEQ multiplex PCR was the method, and the copy in TCRdb shows in-frame clones only, minus some. The table lists 70,000 to 85,000 clones, about 88% of them singletons, with roughly 9.7% in the top ten. The sequenced sample consisted of peripheral blood. The chain joins TRBV5-4 to TRBJ2-3, with 14 positions matching TRBD2. The sequence came from a human donor in a cohort sampled during active COVID-19. DNA for the CDR3: TGTGCCAGCAGCCCCTGGACTAGCGGGAGGTGGAGCACAGATACGCAGTATTTT. Protein product: CASSPWTSGRWSTDTQYF.